This passage covers 27 T cell receptor beta chains from one sample sequenced in a study of blood T cell repertoires in COVID-19. Produced via immunoSEQ multiplex PCR; TCRdb's table is partial and in-frame only. The data hold 150,000 to 200,000 clones, with over 70% observed a single time. Sequenced material: peripheral blood. These receptor sequences come from a woman in her 70s who had recovered from COVID-19.

This clone was detected a few times. The junction does not match germline at one end; this may be a read error. The chain links TRBV7-2 to TRBJ1-6, with D perhaps TRBD1 (6 bases). Per the germline V gene, CDR1 is SGHTA and CDR2 is FQGNSA. The CDR3 consists of 14 residues. This CDR3 reads CASSLQGYSSPLHF. The CDR3 bases are TGTGCCAGCAGCCTCCAGGGGTATAGTTCACCCCTCCACTTT.

This rearrangement joins TRBV7-9 to TRBJ1-5, with 8 bases that match TRBD1. Germline CDR1 is SEHNR and CDR2 is FQNEAQ (reference sequence). V shed 1 base and J 0 bases; nucleotides not matched to a gene: 8. This CDR3 has 18 residues. CDR3 amino acids: CASSLGGRGPLSNQPQHF. The CDR3 nucleotides are TGTGCCAGCAGCTTAGGGGGCAGGGGGCCTCTTAGCAATCAGCCCCAGCATTTT.

This chain joins TRBV27 and TRBJ1-3; 8 nucleotides line up with TRBD1. The CDR3 contains 16 residues. With V trimmed by 6 bases and J by 2 bases, 9 bases remained unmatched. Germline values: CDR1 MNHEY, CDR2 SMNVEV (reference sequence). The chain's CDR3 is CASSRGRGLAGNTIYF. In nucleotides, the CDR3 is TGTGCCAGCAGCAGGGGCAGGGGGCTTGCTGGAAACACCATATATTTT.

In its sample, this clone was seen once. Other DNA sequences of this sample code for an identical CDR3. The V call is TRBV5-1, the J call TRBJ2-2, with TRBD1 identical over 7 bases. This CDR3 comprises 14 residues. From germline, CDR1 is SGHRS and CDR2 YFSETQ. After removal of 4 bases from V and 5 bases from J, the junction contained 5 bases not matched to a gene. CDR3 nucleotide sequence: TGCGCCAGCAGCATCGGGACAGTTACCGGGGAGCTGTTTTTT. It yields the protein CASSIGTVTGELFF.

This chain uses TRBV18 with TRBJ2-3; D is unresolved. The germline V gene has CDR1 KGHSH and CDR2 LQKENI. The germline V and J ends were trimmed by 1 base and 0 bases, with 5 bases remaining between them. CDR3 length: 14 amino acids. CDR3 sequence: CASSPQTSTDTQYF. In DNA, the CDR3 is TGTGCCAGCTCACCACAGACAAGCACAGATACGCAGTATTTT.

The chain carries TRBV28 and TRBJ1-4; the match to TRBD1 covers 11 bases. CDR1 and CDR2 from the germline V gene are MDHEN and SYDVKM. The length of the CDR3 is 15 residues. V trimming: 6 bases; J trimming: 8 bases; junction bases outside the gene matches: 8. CDR3 nucleotide sequence: TGTGCCAGCAGGCCTGGGGGGACAGGGGGGGAAAAACTGTTTTTT. Translating gives CASRPGGTGGEKLFF.

The CDR3 DNA is TGTGCCAGCAGCGTTGGACAGCCTAATCAGCCCCAGCATTTT. It specifies CASSVGQPNQPQHF. This chain connects TRBV9 to TRBJ1-5; perhaps TRBD1 as D (6 bases). Trimming pared 2 bases from V and 4 bases from J, leaving 10 bases between. This CDR3 is built from 14 residues. Germline lookup yields CDR1 SGDLS and CDR2 YYNGEE.

V and J are TRBV25-1 and TRBJ1-1; a possible D gene is TRBD1 (5 bases). V lost 1 base, J lost 10 bases, and 16 bases lay in between. This CDR3 has 14 residues. Germline values: CDR1 MGHDK, CDR2 SYGVNS. The CDR3 coding sequence is TGTGCCAGCAGTGAATGGGCTGAGGCAGGGCGAGCTTTCTTT. Its translation: CASSEWAEAGRAFF.

The V call is TRBV28, the J call TRBJ2-2; tentative D call: TRBD1 (6 bases). The CDR3 has 14 amino acids. V dropped 7 bases and J dropped 7 bases, with 16 bases sitting between them. Germline loops: CDR1 MDHEN, CDR2 SYDVKM. The CDR3 here is CASTEGVGDGELFF. The DNA for the CDR3 is TGTGCCAGCACCGAGGGGGTGGGGGACGGGGAGCTGTTTTTT. The whole variable domain, remainder taken from reference TRBV28 and TRBJ2-2, is DVKVTQSSRYLVKRTGEKVFLECVQDMDHENMFWYRQDPGLGLRLIYFSYDVKMKEKGDIPEGYSVSREKKERFSLILESASTNQTSMYLCASTEGVGDGELFFGEGSRLTVL.

This chain links TRBV3-1 (or the pseudogene TRBV3-2) with TRBJ2-1; 7 bases align to TRBD1. Germline V lookup: CDR1 LGHDT, CDR2 YNNKEL (reference sequence). This CDR3 comprises 16 residues. V was clipped by 1 base and J by 0 bases; unmatched bases: 3. CDR3 sequence: CASSQAPGGSYNEQFF. As DNA, the CDR3 is TGTGCCAGCAGCCAAGCCCCAGGGGGCTCCTACAATGAGCAGTTCTTC.

This clone was observed once. The chain carries TRBV19 and TRBJ2-5, with a weak D call TRBD1 (5 bases). Germline CDR1 is LNHDA and CDR2 is SQIVND (reference sequence). The ends were cut back, 8 bases at V and 5 bases at J, with 15 bases in the middle. This CDR3 is 13 amino acids long. CDR3 loop: CASRQVPGETQYF. In DNA, the CDR3 is TGTGCCAGTCGGCAGGTTCCAGGGGAGACCCAGTACTTC.

This clone has a single count. V gene TRBV5-1 combines with J gene TRBJ2-5; 8 bases match TRBD1. Germline CDR1 is SGHRS and CDR2 is YFSETQ. The CDR3 loop spans 15 amino acids. Trimming cost V 4 bases and J 1 base; bases outside gene matches: 6. CDR3 bases: TGCGCCAGCAGCCCAACCGGGACAGGCCAAGAGACCCAGTACTTC. It specifies CASSPTGTGQETQYF.

V usage is TRBV10-2 and J usage is TRBJ2-5, with a weak D call TRBD2 (5 bases). The length of the CDR3 is 13 residues. Germline loops: CDR1 WSHSY, CDR2 SAAADI. The ends were cut back, 4 bases at V and 2 bases at J, with 8 bases in the middle. The CDR3 nucleotides are TGCGCCAGCAGTGTGAGGGAACAAGAGACCCAGTACTTC. It translates to CASSVREQETQYF.

This chain uses TRBV4-3 with TRBJ2-3; 8 bases map to TRBD2. This CDR3 is built from 15 residues. J was trimmed by 4 bases and V by 0 bases; bases with no gene match: 3. Per the germline V gene, CDR1 is LGHNA and CDR2 is YSLEER. The CDR3 nucleotides read TGCGCCAGCAGCCAAGACGGGAGGGGGTCAGATACGCAGTATTTT. As protein: CASSQDGRGSDTQYF.

This chain uses TRBV5-4 with TRBJ2-5, with 12 bases that match TRBD2. Germline V gene data show CDR1 as SGHNT and CDR2 as YYREEE (reference sequence). J lost 2 bases, V lost 4 bases, and 6 bases had no gene match. This CDR3 contains 16 residues. In DNA form, the CDR3 reads TGTGCCAGCAGCCCCAGACTAGCGGGGGCACAAGAGACCCAGTACTTC. This translates into CASSPRLAGAQETQYF.

The chain links TRBV2 to TRBJ1-4; 10 nucleotides line up with TRBD1. The junction had 4 bases not matched to a gene; V was cut back by 8 bases and J by 10 bases. CDR1 SNHLY and CDR2 FYNNEI come from the germline V gene. The CDR3 has 12 amino acids. As DNA, the CDR3 is TGTGCCAGCGGGACAGGGGCGGCAAAACTGTTTTTT. Translated, it gives CASGTGAAKLFF.

The chain joins TRBV7-9 to TRBJ1-1, with D uncertain. Germline V gives CDR1 SEHNR, CDR2 FQNEAQ (reference sequence). This CDR3 spans 13 amino acids. V dropped 4 bases and J dropped 0 bases, with 6 bases sitting between them. The CDR3 reads CASSSEMNTEAFF. CDR3 sequence (DNA): TGTGCCAGCAGCTCCGAGATGAACACTGAAGCTTTCTTT.

The V and J genes are TRBV5-1 and TRBJ1-3, with D maybe TRBD1 (6 bases). Deletions cut 5 bases from V and 3 bases from J, with 12 bases between. Looked up from germline, CDR1 is SGHRS and CDR2 is YFSETQ. This CDR3 comprises 14 residues. CDR3 DNA: TGCGCCAGCAGTACTGGGGGCGTTGGAAACACCATATATTTT. The encoded protein is CASSTGGVGNTIYF. Full variable domain (missing parts from reference TRBV5-1 and TRBJ1-3): KAGVTQTPRYLIKTRGQQVTLSCSPISGHRSVSWYQQTPGQGLQFLFEYFSETQRNKGNFPGRFSGRQFSNSRSEMNVSTLELGDSALYLCASSTGGVGNTIYFGEGSWLTVV.

J is TRBJ1-3 and V is TRBV7-3, with D unclear. Trimming took 5 bases from V and 0 from J, leaving 8 bases between them. Germline V CDR1 and CDR2: SGHTA, FQGTGA. CDR3 length equals 14 residues. CDR3 sequence: CASSPEGSGNTIYF. CDR3 nucleotide sequence: TGTGCCAGCAGCCCGGAGGGCTCTGGAAACACCATATATTTT.

The table lists this clone with a count of one. CDR3 bases: TGTGCCAGCAGTTACTCGATGGACAGCTCCTACGAGCAGTACTTC. This gives the protein CASSYSMDSSYEQYF. The chain links TRBV6-5 to TRBJ2-7; possible D gene TRBD1, 6 bases. The CDR3 sequence is 15 residues long. Trimming shortened V by 0 bases and J by 0 bases, and 9 bases separated the two germline ends. Germline CDR1 is MNHEY and CDR2 is SVGAGI.

This clone was observed a handful of times. The chain recombines TRBV12-3 or TRBV12-4 with TRBJ1-1, with D unclear. This CDR3 is built from 13 residues. V was pared by 5 bases and J by 6 bases, with 13 bases between. DNA of the CDR3: TGTGCCAGCAGTCCCCGGGTGGGTGCTGAAGCTTTCTTT. It specifies CASSPRVGAEAFF.

The V and J genes are TRBV7-2 and TRBJ1-5; unclear D gene. The germline V gene has CDR1 SGHTA and CDR2 FQGNSA. The CDR3 is 12 residues long. Trimming cost V 0 bases and J 15 bases, with 12 bases left between them. The CDR3 sequence: CASSLAVGRPHF. In DNA, the CDR3 is TGTGCCAGCAGCTTAGCGGTTGGGAGACCGCATTTT.

The rearrangement joins TRBV5-1 to TRBJ1-4; D not resolved. Between the trimmed V and J ends, which lost 4 bases and 3 bases, there was a span of 10 bases. The CDR3 contains 14 residues. Germline loops: CDR1 SGHRS, CDR2 YFSETQ. CDR3 nucleotide sequence: TGCGCCAGCAGCCCCGTGGGCTCTAATGAAAAACTGTTTTTT. Protein: CASSPVGSNEKLFF.

The chain is built from TRBV6-1 and TRBJ1-2; D is possibly TRBD1 (6 bases). This CDR3 has 15 residues. Trimming took off 2 bases at V and 3 bases at J, with 13 bases between the two ends. Per germline, CDR1 MNHNS and CDR2 SASEGT. The CDR3: CASSELGGLDYGYTF. For the CDR3, the DNA is TGTGCCAGCAGTGAATTAGGGGGTCTGGACTATGGCTACACCTTC.

This clone has just one count. This sequence joins TRBV6-5 and TRBJ2-3; TRBD2 might be the D (6 bases). This CDR3 spans 15 amino acids. Trimming removed 11 bases from V and 0 bases from J, with 18 bases in between. Germline values: CDR1 MNHEY, CDR2 SVGAGI. The chain's CDR3 is CAGTSGRPSTDTQYF. CDR3 nucleotide sequence: TGTGCCGGGACTTCTGGGCGGCCTAGCACAGATACGCAGTATTTT.

V gene TRBV9 combines with J gene TRBJ2-7; TRBD1 matches at 10 bases. Germline CDR1 is SGDLS and CDR2 is YYNGEE. The CDR3 consists of 14 residues. V lost 3 bases to trimming and J lost 5 bases; unmatched junction nucleotides: 5. CDR3 amino acids: CASSARDRGHEQYF. In nucleotides, the CDR3 is TGTGCCAGCAGCGCCCGGGACAGGGGCCACGAGCAGTACTTC.

V gene TRBV6-2 or TRBV6-3 combines with J gene TRBJ2-5; D is possibly TRBD1 (6 bases). From germline, CDR1 is MNHEY and CDR2 SVGEGT. Trimming cost V 2 bases and J 5 bases, with 15 bases left between them. The CDR3 has 15 amino acids. CDR3: CASSYPNWGRETQYF. The CDR3 nucleotides are TGTGCCAGCAGTTACCCTAATTGGGGGCGGGAGACCCAGTACTTC.